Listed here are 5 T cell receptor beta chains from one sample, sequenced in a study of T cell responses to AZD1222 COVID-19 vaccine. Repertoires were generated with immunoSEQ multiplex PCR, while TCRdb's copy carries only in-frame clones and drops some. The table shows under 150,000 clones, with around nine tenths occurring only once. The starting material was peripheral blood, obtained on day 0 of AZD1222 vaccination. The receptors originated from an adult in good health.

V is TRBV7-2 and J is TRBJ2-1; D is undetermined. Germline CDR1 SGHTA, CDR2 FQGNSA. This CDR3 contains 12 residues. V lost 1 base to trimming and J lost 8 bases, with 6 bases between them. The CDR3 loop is CASSLGQDEQFF. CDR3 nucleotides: TGTGCCAGCAGCTTAGGTCAGGATGAGCAGTTCTTC.

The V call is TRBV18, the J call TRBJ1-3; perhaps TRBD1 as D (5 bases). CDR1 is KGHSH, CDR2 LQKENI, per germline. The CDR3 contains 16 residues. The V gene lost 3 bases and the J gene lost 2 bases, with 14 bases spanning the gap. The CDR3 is CASSPGGTGPGNTIYF. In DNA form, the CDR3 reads TGTGCCAGCTCACCGGGCGGAACGGGGCCTGGAAACACCATATATTTT.

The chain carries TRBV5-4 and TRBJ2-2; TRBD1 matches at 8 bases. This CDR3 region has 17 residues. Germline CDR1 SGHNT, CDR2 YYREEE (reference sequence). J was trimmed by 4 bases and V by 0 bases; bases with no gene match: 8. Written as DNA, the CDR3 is TGTGCCAGCAGCTTGGGGGGTGACAGGGGTGGCACCGGGGAGCTGTTTTTT. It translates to CASSLGGDRGGTGELFF. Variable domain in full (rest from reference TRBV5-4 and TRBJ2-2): ETGVTQSPTHLIKTRGQQVTLRCSSQSGHNTVSWYQQALGQGPQFIFQYYREEENGRGNFPPRFSGLQFPNYSSELNVNALELDDSALYLCASSLGGDRGGTGELFFGEGSRLTVL.

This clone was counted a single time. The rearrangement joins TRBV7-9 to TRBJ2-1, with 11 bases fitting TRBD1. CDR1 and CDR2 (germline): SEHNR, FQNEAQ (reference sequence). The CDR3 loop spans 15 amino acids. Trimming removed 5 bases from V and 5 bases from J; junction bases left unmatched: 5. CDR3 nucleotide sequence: TGTGCCAGCAGCAAGCCGGGACAGGGGGACAATGAGCAGTTCTTC. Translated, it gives CASSKPGQGDNEQFF.

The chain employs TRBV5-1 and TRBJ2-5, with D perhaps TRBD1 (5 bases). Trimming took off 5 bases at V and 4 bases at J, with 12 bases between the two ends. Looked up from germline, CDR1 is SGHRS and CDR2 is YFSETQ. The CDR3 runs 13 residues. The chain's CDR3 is CASSMQGTETQYF. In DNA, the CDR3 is TGCGCCAGCAGTATGCAGGGAACAGAGACCCAGTACTTC. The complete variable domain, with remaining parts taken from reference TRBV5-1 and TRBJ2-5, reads KAGVTQTPRYLIKTRGQQVTLSCSPISGHRSVSWYQQTPGQGLQFLFEYFSETQRNKGNFPGRFSGRQFSNSRSEMNVSTLELGDSALYLCASSMQGTETQYFGPGTRLLVL.